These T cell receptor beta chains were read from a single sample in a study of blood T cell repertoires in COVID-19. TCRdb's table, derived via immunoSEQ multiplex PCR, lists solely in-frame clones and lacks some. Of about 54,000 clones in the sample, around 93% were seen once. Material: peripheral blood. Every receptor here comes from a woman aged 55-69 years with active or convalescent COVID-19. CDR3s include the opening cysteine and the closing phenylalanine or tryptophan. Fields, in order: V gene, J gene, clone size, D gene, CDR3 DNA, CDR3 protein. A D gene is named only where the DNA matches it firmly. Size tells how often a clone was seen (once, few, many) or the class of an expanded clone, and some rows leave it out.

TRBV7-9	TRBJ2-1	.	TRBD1	TGTGCCAGCAGCTCGGCAGGGGGAGTGGGTGAGCAGTTCTTC	CASSSAGGVGEQFF
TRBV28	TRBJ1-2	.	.	TGTGCCAGCAGTTTGGAGTGGGCGGGTTCTAGAGGCTATGGCTACACCTTC	CASSLEWAGSRGYGYTF
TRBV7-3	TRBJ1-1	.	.	TGTGCCAGCAGCTTAGACAGGAACACTGAAGCTTTCTTT	CASSLDRNTEAFF
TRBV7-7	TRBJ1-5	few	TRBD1	TGTGCCAGCAGCTCCGGACAGGGGAGGGGGCCGGATCAGCCCCAGCATTTT	CASSSGQGRGPDQPQHF
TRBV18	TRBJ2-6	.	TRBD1	TGTGCCAGCTCACCGGGGACAGGGGGCTCTGGGGCCAACGTCCTGACTTTC	CASSPGTGGSGANVLTF
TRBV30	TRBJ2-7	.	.	TGTGCCTGGAGTGAAGGAGGGGTGAGCGAGCAGTACTTC	CAWSEGGVSEQYF
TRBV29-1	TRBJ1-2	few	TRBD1	TGCAGCGCCCTGGGACAGGGGTTCCGGGGCTACACCTTC	CSALGQGFRGYTF
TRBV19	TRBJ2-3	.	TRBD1	TGTGCCAGTAGTAGCGGGACAGGAGGTCATACGCAGTATTTT	CASSSGTGGHTQYF
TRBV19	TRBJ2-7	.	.	TGTGCCACATCCAGGGCCGGCTACGAGCAGTACTTC	CATSRAGYEQYF
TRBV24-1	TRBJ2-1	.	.	TGTGCCACCAGAGGGGCGGGGCTCGGTGCGCAGTTCTTC	CATRGAGLGAQFF
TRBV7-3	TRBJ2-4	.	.	TGTGCCAGCAGTTCCCAAGGGGGACGGGACATTCAGTACTTC	CASSSQGGRDIQYF
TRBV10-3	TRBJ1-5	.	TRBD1	TGTGCCATCAGTGAGGACAGGGGGCTAATGTCTATCCAGCCCCAGCATTTT	CAISEDRGLMSIQPQHF
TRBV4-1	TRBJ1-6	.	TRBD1	TGCGCCAGCAGCCAAGTGGTCCCGACAGGGGGCACCTATAATTCACCCCTCCACTTT	CASSQVVPTGGTYNSPLHF
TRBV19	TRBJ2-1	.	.	TGTGCCAGTAGGAGACAGCTGGACAATGAGCAGTTCTTC	CASRRQLDNEQFF
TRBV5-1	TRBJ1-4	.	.	TGCGCCAGCAGAACGACAGGCACTAATGAAAAACTGTTTTTT	CASRTTGTNEKLFF
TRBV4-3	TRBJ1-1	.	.	TGCGCCAGCAGCCAGGGGAGAATGAACACTGAAGCTTTCTTT	CASSQGRMNTEAFF
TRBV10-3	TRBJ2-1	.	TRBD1	TGTGCCAACCAGGGGGCAGATGAGCAGTTCTTC	CANQGADEQFF
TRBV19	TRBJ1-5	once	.	TGTGCCAGTAGTATCGGGAGCAGTGGGACTAATCAGCCCCAGCATTTT	CASSIGSSGTNQPQHF
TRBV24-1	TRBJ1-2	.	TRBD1	TGTGCCACCAGTGCCCAGGGGGACAGGGGGAACTATGGCTACACCTTC	CATSAQGDRGNYGYTF
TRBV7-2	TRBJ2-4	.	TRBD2	TGTGCCAGCAGCACCGGACTAGCGGGAGGTCCGAACATTCAGTACTTC	CASSTGLAGGPNIQYF
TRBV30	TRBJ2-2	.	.	TGTGCCTGGAGTCGAGACACCGGGGAGCTGTTTTTT	CAWSRDTGELFF
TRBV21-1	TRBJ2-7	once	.	TGTGCCAGCAGCAAAGTGGTAGCGGGGAGCTACGAGCAGTACTTC	CASSKVVAGSYEQYF
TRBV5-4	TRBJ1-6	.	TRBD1	TGTGCCAGCAGCACCGGACAGGAATACTCTTCACCCCTCCACTTT	CASSTGQEYSSPLHF
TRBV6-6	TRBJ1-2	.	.	TGTGCCAGCACCCGACAGGTTGACGGCTACACCTTC	CASTRQVDGYTF
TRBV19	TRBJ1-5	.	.	TGTGCCAGTAGTAAGGAGGGATACCAGCCCCAGCATTTT	CASSKEGYQPQHF
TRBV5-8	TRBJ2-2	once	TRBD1	TGTGCCAGCTTTCGACAGGGAAGTCCCGGGGAGCTGTTTTTT	CASFRQGSPGELFF
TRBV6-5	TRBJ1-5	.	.	TGTGCCAGCAGTTTTACAGGGCTAAGCAATCAGCCCCAGCATTTT	CASSFTGLSNQPQHF
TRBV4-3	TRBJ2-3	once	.	TGCGCCAGCAGCCAAGGGGGACTGGCGGGGAGCACAGATACGCAGTATTTT	CASSQGGLAGSTDTQYF
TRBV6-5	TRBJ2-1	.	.	TGTGCCAGCAGGTCTAGCAATGAGCAGTTCTTC	CASRSSNEQFF
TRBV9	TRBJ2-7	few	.	TGTGCCAGCAGTGACCCGCGGGACTACGAGCAGTACTTC	CASSDPRDYEQYF
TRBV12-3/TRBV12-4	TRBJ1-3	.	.	TGTGCCAGCACCTTCTTCGGAAACACCATATATTTT	CASTFFGNTIYF
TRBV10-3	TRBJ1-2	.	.	TGTGCCATCAGTTTAGACGTGGAGGGACGCTATGGCTACACCTTC	CAISLDVEGRYGYTF
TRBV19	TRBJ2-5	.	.	TGTGCCAGTAGTGGGACTTCACAAGAGACCCAGTACTTC	CASSGTSQETQYF
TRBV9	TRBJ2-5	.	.	TGTGCCAGCAGCCCGCCGACTGATGAGACCCAGTACTTC	CASSPPTDETQYF
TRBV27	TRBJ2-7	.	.	TGTGCCAGCAGTTTATCGCGGACAACCTACGAGCAGTACTTC	CASSLSRTTYEQYF
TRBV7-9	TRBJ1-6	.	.	TGTGCCAGCAGCTTAGTCGGGGGCTATAATTCACCCCTCCACTTT	CASSLVGGYNSPLHF
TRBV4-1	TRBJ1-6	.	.	TGCGCCAGCAGCCAAGATTCCAGGTCTAATTCACCCCTCCACTTT	CASSQDSRSNSPLHF
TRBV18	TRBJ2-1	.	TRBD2	TGTGCCAGCTCACCACCAGGGCGGCTAGCGGGGGACAATGAGCAGTTCTTC	CASSPPGRLAGDNEQFF